This T cell receptor beta chain was profiled in a study of regulatory T cells in long-lasting Graves disease. In germline, CDR1 is DFQATT, CDR2 SNEGSKA (reference sequence). This CDR3 spans 15 amino acids. Germline trimming cut 6 bases from V and 1 base from J; bases unmatched to any gene: 9. With iRepertoire HTBI primers and Arm-PCR of CDR3 regions, TCR beta libraries were built. In TCRdb, the multiplex PCR reads were re-called with MiXCR into one record per CDR3 protein. The sample has roughly 510,000 distinct CDR3 sequences, more than 15% seen once. This clonotype was observed a few times. Time point indicated: newly diagnosed GD, antithyroid drugs for less than 3 months. Researchers made the TCR library from RNA that was extracted from PBMCs. This same sample was also part of a study on T cells in Graves' hyperthyroidism and ophthalmopathy.

The origin of this receptor is a man younger than 35 with Graves disease. The chain is built from TRBV20-1 and TRBJ2-1, with 7 nucleotides matching TRBD2. This specimen was peripheral blood mononuclear cells (PBMCs), taken at new diagnosis, from a patient treated with antithyroid drugs. CDR3 amino acids: CSAKTVGGSYNEQFF. In DNA, the CDR3 is TGCAGTGCCAAGACCGTGGGAGGGTCCTACAATGAGCAGTTCTTC.